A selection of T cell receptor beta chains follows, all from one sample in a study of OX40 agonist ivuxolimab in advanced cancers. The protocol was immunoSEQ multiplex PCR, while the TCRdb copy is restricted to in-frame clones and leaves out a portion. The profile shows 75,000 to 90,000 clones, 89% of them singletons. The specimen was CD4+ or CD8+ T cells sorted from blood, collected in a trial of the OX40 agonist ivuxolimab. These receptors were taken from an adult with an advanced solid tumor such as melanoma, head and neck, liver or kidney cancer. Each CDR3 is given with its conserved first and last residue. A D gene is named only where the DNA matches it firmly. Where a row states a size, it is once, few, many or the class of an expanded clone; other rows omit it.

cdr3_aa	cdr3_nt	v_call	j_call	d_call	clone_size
CASSLLGNQPQHF	TGTGCCAGCAGCTTGCTGGGGAATCAGCCCCAGCATTTT	TRBV5-6	TRBJ1-5	NA	NA
CASSRREPFDSDNYGYTF	TGTGCCAGCTCACGTAGGGAGCCCTTCGACAGTGATAACTATGGCTACACCTTC	TRBV18	TRBJ1-2	NA	NA
CASSLWSGRSYEQYF	TGTGCCAGCAGCTTATGGTCAGGCCGATCCTACGAGCAGTACTTC	TRBV7-3	TRBJ2-7	NA	NA
CARKGGGSGRDEQFF	TGTGCCCGCAAGGGGGGGGGTAGCGGGAGGGATGAGCAGTTCTTC	TRBV6-1	TRBJ2-1	TRBD2	NA
CASSVGGQNYSPLHF	TGTGCCAGCAGCGTAGGGGGACAGAACTATTCACCCCTCCACTTT	TRBV9	TRBJ1-6	TRBD1	NA
CASSRTTGSVGAFF	TGCGCCAGCAGCCGGACCACAGGGAGCGTTGGAGCTTTCTTT	TRBV4-1	TRBJ1-1	NA	NA
CASSFPGTETQYF	TGTGCCAGCAGCTTCCCGGGAACCGAGACCCAGTACTTC	TRBV5-4	TRBJ2-5	NA	NA
CASSPGSPSTDTQYF	TGCGCCAGCAGCCCAGGTAGCCCTAGCACAGATACGCAGTATTTT	TRBV5-1	TRBJ2-3	NA	NA
CASSLTGGPLSYGYTF	TGCGCCAGCAGCTTGACAGGGGGCCCACTCTCCTATGGCTACACCTTC	TRBV5-1	TRBJ1-2	TRBD1	NA
CSAQGYNEQFF	TGCAGTGCCCAGGGTTACAATGAGCAGTTCTTC	TRBV20-1	TRBJ2-1	NA	NA
CASSSVEIPLHF	TGTGCCAGCAGTTCCGTCGAAATCCCCCTCCACTTT	TRBV28	TRBJ1-6	NA	NA
CASSGWTSGPGGTQYF	TGTGCCAGCAGTGGCTGGACTAGCGGGCCGGGGGGTACGCAGTATTTT	TRBV27	TRBJ2-3	TRBD2	NA
CASSLIQPGNTEAFF	TGTGCCAGCAGCTTGATACAGCCCGGGAACACTGAAGCTTTCTTT	TRBV11-1	TRBJ1-1	NA	once
CASSRLGSPLHF	TGTGCCAGCTCTCGGCTCGGGTCACCCCTCCACTTT	TRBV2	TRBJ1-6	NA	NA
CASSPLGSGKEWDGKLFF	TGTGCCAGCAGCCCACTGGGGTCCGGGAAAGAGTGGGACGGAAAACTGTTTTTT	TRBV5-4	TRBJ1-4	NA	NA
CASSPGQGGEQETQYF	TGCGCCAGCAGCCCGGGACAGGGTGGGGAACAAGAGACCCAGTACTTC	TRBV5-1	TRBJ2-5	TRBD1	once
CASSQLSALYNSPLHF	TGCGCCAGCAGCCAATTGAGTGCCCTCTATAATTCACCCCTCCACTTT	TRBV4-1	TRBJ1-6	NA	few
CASSYPGRGYNEQFF	TGTGCCAGCAGCTACCCGGGCCGAGGGTACAATGAGCAGTTCTTC	TRBV7-2	TRBJ2-1	NA	NA
CASSVYGTSGNTIYF	TGTGCCAGCAGCGTATACGGAACCTCTGGAAACACCATATATTTT	TRBV9	TRBJ1-3	NA	NA
CASGPPSGDRTEAFF	TGTGCTAGTGGTCCTCCCTCGGGGGATCGTACTGAAGCTTTCTTT	TRBV12-5	TRBJ1-1	NA	NA
CASSLAGNIRYEQYF	TGTGCCAGCAGCTTAGCGGGGAACATCCGTTACGAGCAGTACTTC	TRBV7-2	TRBJ2-7	NA	NA
CASSSETDSYNEQFF	TGCGCCAGCAGCTCCGAGACGGATTCCTACAATGAGCAGTTCTTC	TRBV5-1	TRBJ2-1	NA	once